This T cell receptor (beta chain) was identified during a study of T cell responses to AZD1222 COVID-19 vaccine. Regarding the study as a whole: Among vaccine-associated CD4 TCRs, coverage spanned spike, with dominance at 160-218 and 743-854. The study sampled repertoires only after the peak T cell response. Baseline seropositives among AZD1222 recipients totaled only five to seven.

Assay used: immunoSEQ multiplex PCR; TCRdb lists only in-frame clones, some missing. The table lists 200,000 or so clones, approximately 94% of them singletons, with 1% in the top ten. This clone occurred once. Antigen: not known. The CDR3 is 14 residues long. Germline V gene sequence: CDR1 LNHDA, CDR2 SQIVND (reference sequence). With V trimmed by 4 bases and J by 6 bases, 6 bases remained unmatched. Material: peripheral blood, obtained 28 days after the second AZD1222 dose. The TCR sequence derives from an adult who received the AZD1222 COVID-19 vaccine. The chain employs TRBV19 and TRBJ2-7; 10 bases align to TRBD1. The CDR3 here is CASSTSDRGVEQYF. Written as DNA, the CDR3 is TGTGCCAGTAGTACCTCGGACAGGGGGGTCGAGCAGTACTTC. The whole variable domain, remainder taken from reference TRBV19 and TRBJ2-7, is DGGITQSPKYLFRKEGQNVTLSCEQNLNHDAMYWYRQDPGQGLRLIYYSQIVNDFQKGDIAEGYSVSREKKESFPLTVTSAQKNPTAFYLCASSTSDRGVEQYFGPGTRLTVT.